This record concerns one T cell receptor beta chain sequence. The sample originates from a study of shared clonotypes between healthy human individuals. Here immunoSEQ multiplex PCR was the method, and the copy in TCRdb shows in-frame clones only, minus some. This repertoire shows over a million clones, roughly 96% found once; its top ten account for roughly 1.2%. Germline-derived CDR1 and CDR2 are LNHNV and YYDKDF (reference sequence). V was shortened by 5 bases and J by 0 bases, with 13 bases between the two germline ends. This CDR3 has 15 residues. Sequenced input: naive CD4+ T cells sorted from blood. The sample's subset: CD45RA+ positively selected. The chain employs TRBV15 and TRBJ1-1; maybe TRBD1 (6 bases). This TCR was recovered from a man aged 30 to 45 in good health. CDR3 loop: CATSRNRVMNTEAFF. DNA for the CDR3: TGTGCCACCAGCCGTAACAGGGTGATGAACACTGAAGCTTTCTTT. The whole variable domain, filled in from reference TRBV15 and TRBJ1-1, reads DAMVIQNPRYQVTQFGKPVTLSCSQTLNHNVMYWYQQKSSQAPKLLFHYYDKDFNNEADTPDNFQSRRPNTSFCFLDIRSPGLGDTAMYLCATSRNRVMNTEAFFGQGTRLTVV.